Each of the 3 T cell receptor beta chains below was sequenced from the same sample in a study of T cell responses to AZD1222 COVID-19 vaccine (dated by TCRdb to 2020 to 2023). This specimen's time point label, interpreted: baseline before first vaccination. To prepare the library, the immunoSEQ multiplex PCR assay was applied. Sourced from immuneACCESS, this table was stored by TCRdb with only in-frame sequences that have V and J called. A share of the clones is absent; for the studies checked, an unresolved V gene accounts for under half, and the remainder has no known explanation. Present in this sample are 120,000 or so clones, about 81% of which were seen just once. Clones ranked in the top ten supply about 4.6% of the sample. Sequences were derived from peripheral blood, sampled on day 0 of AZD1222 vaccination. The source of these receptors is an adult in good health.

The rearrangement joins TRBV9 to TRBJ2-1; the D call may be TRBD1 or TRBD2 (7 bases each). V was shortened by 4 bases and J by 7 bases, with 18 bases between the two germline ends. Germline-derived CDR1 and CDR2 are SGDLS and YYNGEE. This CDR3 has 15 amino acids. The CDR3, as DNA: TGTGCCAGCAGCCCCCCGCAGGGGGGGGCGAATGAGCAGTTCTTC. It is translated as CASSPPQGGANEQFF.

The chain links TRBV7-2 to TRBJ2-7; the D gene is possibly TRBD2 (6 bases). Trimming stripped 1 base from V and 6 bases from J, with 10 bases between. This CDR3 region has 13 residues. Germline V CDR1 and CDR2: SGHTA, FQGNSA. CDR3 region: CASSLGSGGEQYF. CDR3 sequence (DNA): TGTGCCAGCAGCTTAGGGTCCGGGGGCGAGCAGTACTTC.

The chain uses TRBV2 and TRBJ2-6, with TRBD2 matching over 11 bases. Germline trimming cut 4 bases from V and 0 bases from J; bases unmatched to any gene: 2. Germline V lookup: CDR1 SNHLY, CDR2 FYNNEI. The CDR3 spans 17 residues. CDR3 residues: CASSALAGGSGANVLTF. The CDR3 DNA is TGTGCCAGCAGTGCCCTAGCGGGGGGCTCTGGGGCCAACGTCCTGACTTTC.